This T cell receptor beta chain was documented in a study of identical twins. A universal primer site was incorporated via template switching, and the cDNA contained unique molecular identifiers. MiXCR, run by TCRdb on the 5' RACE reads, gives a single entry per CDR3 protein. The repertoire holds hundreds of thousands of distinct CDR3 sequences, 6.5% to 8.5% seen once, with approximately 2% in the top ten. CDR1 and CDR2 (germline): SQVTM, ANQGSEA. V was shortened by 6 bases and J by 2 bases, with 17 bases between the two germline ends. This CDR3 is built from 14 residues. This clonotype occurred many times. The data were also submitted as part of a second study, on yellow fever vaccine responses in identical twins.

The receptor was isolated from a woman aged 18-29 years in good health. Sequencing was carried out using memory (CD45RO+) T cells sorted from blood. The rearrangement uses TRBV29-1 and TRBJ2-7, with D unresolved. The CDR3 nucleotides read TGCAGCGTCACCCCTAGGGCACAGACCTACGAGCAGTACTTC. Translating it yields CSVTPRAQTYEQYF.